This T cell receptor beta chain appears in the sequencing data of a study of beta chain features in type 1 diabetes. The J segment lost 5 bases and the V segment lost 7 bases, leaving 11 bases of the junction unmatched. The CDR3 runs 15 residues. Germline V lookup: CDR1 SGHTA, CDR2 FQGNSA. The isolated RNA, all of it, was reverse transcribed, so expressed TCRB transcripts were what got sequenced. Deep immunoSEQ sequencing covered naive, central memory and regulatory T cell samples. Using immunoSEQ multiplex PCR, the repertoire was profiled, and TCRdb retains in-frame clones only, with some absent. The profile shows around 260,000 clones, around 21% of them singletons. Comment on this clone: Antigen: not known.

Broader study findings: Shorter templates might be favored by PCR, and equally so in patients and in controls. Still unanswered here is whether HLA type influences TCRB rearrangement. TCRB CDR3 length was moderately but significantly reduced in all four CD4+ subsets of Type 1 diabetes patients.

The chain uses TRBV7-2 and TRBJ1-2; 9 nucleotides align to TRBD1. This clonotype originated in a woman aged 40 to 50 with type 1 diabetes. The sequenced material came from naive CD4+ T cells from blood. This chain's CDR3 is CASKLRSGQGYGYTF. CDR3 sequence (DNA): TGTGCCAGCAAGCTTAGATCAGGACAGGGGTATGGCTACACCTTC.